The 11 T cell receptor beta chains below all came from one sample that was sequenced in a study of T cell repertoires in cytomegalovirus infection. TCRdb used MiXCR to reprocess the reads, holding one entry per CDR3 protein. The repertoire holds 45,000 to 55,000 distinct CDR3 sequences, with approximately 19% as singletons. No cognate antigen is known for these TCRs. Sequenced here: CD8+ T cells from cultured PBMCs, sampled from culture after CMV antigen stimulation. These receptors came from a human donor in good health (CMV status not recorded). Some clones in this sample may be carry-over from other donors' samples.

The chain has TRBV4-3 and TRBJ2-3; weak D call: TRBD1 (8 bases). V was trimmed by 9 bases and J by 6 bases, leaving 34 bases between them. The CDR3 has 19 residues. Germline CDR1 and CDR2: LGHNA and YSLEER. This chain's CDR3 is CASKAGGASDAGVLDTQYF. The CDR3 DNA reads TGCGCCAGTAAGGCAGGGGGCGCGTCGGACGCGGGGGTTTTGGATACGCAGTATTTT.

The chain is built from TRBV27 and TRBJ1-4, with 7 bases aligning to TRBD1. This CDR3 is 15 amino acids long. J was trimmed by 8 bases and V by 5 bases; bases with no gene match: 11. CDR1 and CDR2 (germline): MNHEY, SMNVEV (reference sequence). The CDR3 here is CASSDRDSPGEKLFF. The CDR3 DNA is TGTGCCAGCAGTGATCGGGACAGTCCGGGGGAAAAACTGTTTTTT. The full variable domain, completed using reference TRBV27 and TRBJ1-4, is EAQVTQNPRYLITVTGKKLTVTCSQNMNHEYMSWYRQDPGLGLRQIYYSMNVEVTDKGDVPEGYKVSRKEKRNFPLILESPSPNQTSLYFCASSDRDSPGEKLFFGSGTQLSVL.

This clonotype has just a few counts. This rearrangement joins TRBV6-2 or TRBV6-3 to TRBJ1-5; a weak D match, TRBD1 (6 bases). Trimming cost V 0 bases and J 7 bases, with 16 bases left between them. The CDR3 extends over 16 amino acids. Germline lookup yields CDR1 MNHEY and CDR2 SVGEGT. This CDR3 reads CASSYSREQGQQPQHF. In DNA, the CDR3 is TGTGCCAGCAGTTACTCGAGGGAACAGGGCCAACAGCCCCAGCATTTT.

The CDR3 spells CASLTGGIYGYTF. The CDR3 DNA reads as TGTGCCAGCCTGACAGGGGGCATCTATGGCTACACCTTC. The chain carries TRBV28 and TRBJ1-2; TRBD1 agrees at 10 bases. Germline CDR1 reads MDHEN; CDR2 reads SYDVKM. CDR3 length equals 13 residues. Unmatched junction bases numbered 4, after V lost 8 bases and J lost 4 bases.

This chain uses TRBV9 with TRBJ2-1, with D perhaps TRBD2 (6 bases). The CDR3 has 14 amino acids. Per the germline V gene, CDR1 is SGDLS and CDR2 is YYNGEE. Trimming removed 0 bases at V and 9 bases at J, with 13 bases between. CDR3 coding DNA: TGTGCCAGCAGCGTAGGTGGCGGGGTCCTTGAGCAGTTCTTC. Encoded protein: CASSVGGGVLEQFF.

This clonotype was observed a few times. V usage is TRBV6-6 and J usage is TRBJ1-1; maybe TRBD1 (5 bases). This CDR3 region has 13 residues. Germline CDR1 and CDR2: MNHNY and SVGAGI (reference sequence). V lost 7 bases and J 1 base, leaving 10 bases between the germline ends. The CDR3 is CASTKGPNTEAFF. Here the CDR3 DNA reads TGTGCCAGCACCAAGGGGCCGAACACTGAAGCTTTCTTT.

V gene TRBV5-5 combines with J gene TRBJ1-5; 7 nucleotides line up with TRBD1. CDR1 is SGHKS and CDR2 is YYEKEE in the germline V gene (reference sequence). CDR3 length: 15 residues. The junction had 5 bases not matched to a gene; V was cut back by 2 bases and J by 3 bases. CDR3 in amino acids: CASSLGTGVNQPQHF. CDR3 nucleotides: TGTGCCAGCAGCTTAGGCACAGGGGTCAATCAGCCCCAGCATTTT.

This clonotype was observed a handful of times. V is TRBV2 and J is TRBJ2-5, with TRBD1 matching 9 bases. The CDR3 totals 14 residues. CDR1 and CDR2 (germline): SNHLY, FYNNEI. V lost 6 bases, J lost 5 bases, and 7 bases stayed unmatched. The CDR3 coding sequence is TGTGCCAGCAGGGGCTGGACAGGGGACGAGACCCAGTACTTC. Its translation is CASRGWTGDETQYF.

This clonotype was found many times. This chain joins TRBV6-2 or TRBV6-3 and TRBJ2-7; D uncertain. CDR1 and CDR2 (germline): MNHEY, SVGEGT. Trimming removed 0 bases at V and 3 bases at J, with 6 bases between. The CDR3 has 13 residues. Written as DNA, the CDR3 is TGTGCCAGCAGTTACTCGAGAGGCTACGAGCAGTACTTC. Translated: CASSYSRGYEQYF.

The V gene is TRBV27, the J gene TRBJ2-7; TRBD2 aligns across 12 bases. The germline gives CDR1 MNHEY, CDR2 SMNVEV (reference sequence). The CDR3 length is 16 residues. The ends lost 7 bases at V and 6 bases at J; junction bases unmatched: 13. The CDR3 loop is CASKGATSGSSGEQYF. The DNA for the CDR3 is TGTGCCAGCAAGGGGGCGACTAGCGGGAGTTCGGGCGAGCAGTACTTC.

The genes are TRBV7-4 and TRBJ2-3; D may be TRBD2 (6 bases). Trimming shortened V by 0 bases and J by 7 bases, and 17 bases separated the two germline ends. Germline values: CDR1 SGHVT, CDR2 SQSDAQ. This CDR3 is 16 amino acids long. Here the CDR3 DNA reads TGTGCCAGCAGCTTAGCCGGGACCGGGACTGTAAATACGCAGTATTTT. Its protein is CASSLAGTGTVNTQYF.